This is a list of T cell receptor beta chains from one sample in a study of memory CD4+ T cells and cytomegalovirus serostatus. The protocol was immunoSEQ multiplex PCR, while the TCRdb copy is restricted to in-frame clones and leaves out a portion. The table has approximately 70,000 clones, about 80% seen once; the top ten hold approximately 4.8%. Sequencing was done on a sample of memory CD4+ T cells from blood. The source is an adult in good health and CMV-seropositive. CDR3s include the opening cysteine and the closing phenylalanine or tryptophan. Each record gives: CDR3 protein, V gene, J gene.

CDR3: CASSPGGNYGYTF
V: TRBV5-6
J: TRBJ1-2

CDR3: CASSSRRSNYGYTF
V: TRBV6-5
J: TRBJ1-2

CDR3: CASSPMEGGFQETQYF
V: TRBV5-6
J: TRBJ2-5

CDR3: CATQRLAEIYEQYF
V: TRBV6-1
J: TRBJ2-7

CDR3: CASSGEGGSYGEQFF
V: TRBV6-4
J: TRBJ2-1

CDR3: CASSENSRAPGLGTEAFF
V: TRBV2
J: TRBJ1-1

CDR3: CASSRQGPSNTDTQYF
V: TRBV5-1
J: TRBJ2-3

CDR3: CASSLIGPLEQYF
V: TRBV7-9
J: TRBJ2-7

CDR3: CAWRIQGNSYNSPLHF
V: TRBV30
J: TRBJ1-6

CDR3: CASRRGSNEKLFF
V: TRBV6-6
J: TRBJ1-4

CDR3: CASSRTGGPYEQYF
V: TRBV27
J: TRBJ2-7

CDR3: CASSAGTSVSYEQYF
V: TRBV6-5
J: TRBJ2-7

CDR3: CASSSAGAGKETQYF
V: TRBV2
J: TRBJ2-5

CDR3: CASSLGQGINSPLHF
V: TRBV28
J: TRBJ1-6

CDR3: CASSFGEAEQYF
V: TRBV11-2
J: TRBJ2-7

CDR3: CASRQGVNQPQHF
V: TRBV10-2
J: TRBJ1-5

CDR3: CSPVSYDEQFF
V: TRBV20-1
J: TRBJ2-1

CDR3: CASTQREYNEQFF
V: TRBV2
J: TRBJ2-1

CDR3: CASSLKERNTEAFF
V: TRBV5-4
J: TRBJ1-1

CDR3: CASSGRMGTEAFF
V: TRBV6-6
J: TRBJ1-1